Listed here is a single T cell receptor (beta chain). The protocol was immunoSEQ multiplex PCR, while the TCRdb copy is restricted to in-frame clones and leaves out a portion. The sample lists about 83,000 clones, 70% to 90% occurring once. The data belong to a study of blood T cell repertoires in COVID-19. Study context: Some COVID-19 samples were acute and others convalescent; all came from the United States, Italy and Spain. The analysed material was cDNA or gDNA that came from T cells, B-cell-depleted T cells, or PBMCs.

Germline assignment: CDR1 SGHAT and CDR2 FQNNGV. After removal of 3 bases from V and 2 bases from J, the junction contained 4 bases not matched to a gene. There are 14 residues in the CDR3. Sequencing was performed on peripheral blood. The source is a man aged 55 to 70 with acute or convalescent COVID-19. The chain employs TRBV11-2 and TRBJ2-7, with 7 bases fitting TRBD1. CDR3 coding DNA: TGTGCCAGCAGCTTTGGGACAGAGGCCTACGAGCAGTACTTC. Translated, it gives CASSFGTEAYEQYF.